This TCR beta chain was profiled in a study of T cells in Graves' hyperthyroidism and ophthalmopathy. Broader study findings: Ophthalmopathy was predicted by the model a median of 6.5 months ahead of onset.

The CDR3 regions of TCR beta were amplified from RNA transcripts. Carried out on the TCR CDR3, a first-round RT-PCR used the HTBI primer set. MiXCR, applied by TCRdb to the multiplex PCR reads, yields one record per CDR3 protein. The repertoire consists of around 56,000 distinct CDR3 sequences, with roughly 50% occurring once and the leading ten covering around 11%. The ends lost 8 bases at V and 1 base at J; junction bases unmatched: 3. CDR1 and CDR2 (germline): MDHEN, SYDVKM. CDR3 length: 13 amino acids. In its sample, this clonotype was seen many times. Its specificity is unknown. Individuals with ophthalmopathy presented a Clinical Activity Score of at least 3, a NOSPECS grade of at least 4 and a duration under 3 months.

This chain uses TRBV28 with TRBJ2-7; 9 bases map to TRBD1. The clonotype comes from a woman aged 25 to 39 with Graves' ophthalmopathy. The specimen was blood. CDR3 in DNA: TGTGCCAGCCGAGACAGGGGGTCCTACGAGCAGTACTTC. Translation: CASRDRGSYEQYF.